The 5 T cell receptor beta chains reported below all come from one sample, sequenced in a study of human T cells and chemical hapten exposure. From the RACE reads, TCRdb called clonotypes with MiXCR, one entry per CDR3 protein. This repertoire shows 85,000 to 100,000 distinct CDR3 sequences, roughly 12% found once; its top ten account for over 2%. This sample's time point: patch test 1, 2 weeks after DPC sensitization. Treatment specified: therapeutic diphenylcyclopropenone sensitization with weekly scalp DPC. Sample: whole blood, taken in connection with sensitization to the hapten diphenylcyclopropenone (DPC). These receptors originate from a woman aged 40 to 55 with alopecia areata. Some clones in this sample may be carry-over from other donors' samples.

The chain combines TRBV6-1 with TRBJ2-7; TRBD1 matches at 10 bases. With V trimmed by 4 bases and J by 2 bases, 5 bases remained unmatched. This CDR3 contains 15 residues. Germline CDR1 is MNHNS and CDR2 is SASEGT. The CDR3 sequence: CASSGPGQGTYEQYF. The CDR3, as DNA: TGTGCCAGCAGTGGGCCGGGACAGGGGACCTACGAGCAGTACTTC.

This clonotype was observed many times. The chain is built from TRBV28 and TRBJ2-7, with TRBD2 matching over 8 bases. The CDR3 covers 15 residues. CDR1 is MDHEN, CDR2 SYDVKM, per germline. J was trimmed by 0 bases and V by 3 bases; bases with no gene match: 4. CDR3 region: CASSFLAGFSYEQYF. DNA for the CDR3: TGTGCCAGCAGTTTTCTAGCGGGCTTCTCCTACGAGCAGTACTTC.

The chain couples TRBV18 to TRBJ2-5, with D maybe TRBD2 (6 bases). This CDR3 has 18 residues. The V end was cut by 6 bases, the J end by 4 bases, with 27 bases between. Germline V CDR1 and CDR2: KGHSH, LQKENI. The CDR3 region has the DNA TGTGCCAGCTCCGACCGGGGGAAAGTCATCGGCGGGGCAGAGACCCAGTACTTC. It yields the protein CASSDRGKVIGGAETQYF.

V is TRBV20-1 and J is TRBJ2-7, with 9 bases aligning to TRBD2. After removal of 3 bases from V and 0 bases from J, the junction contained 6 bases not matched to a gene. Germline V gives CDR1 DFQATT, CDR2 SNEGSKA (reference sequence). This CDR3 has 15 amino acids. CDR3 sequence (DNA): TGCAGTGCTAGTTCCCCAGCGGGGGGCTCCTACGAGCAGTACTTC. Amino acids: CSASSPAGGSYEQYF.

In this sample, this clonotype turned up a few times. The J gene is TRBJ2-3, the V gene TRBV11-2; D not certain. The CDR3 sequence is 13 residues long. V lost 5 bases, J lost 8 bases, and 14 bases lay in between. In germline, CDR1 is SGHAT, CDR2 FQNNGV. CDR3 protein: CASSPEPRGTQYF. DNA of the CDR3: TGTGCCAGCAGCCCTGAGCCCCGAGGTACGCAGTATTTT.